This paragraph covers one TCR beta chain sequence. It lacks a known antigen. Qualities for individual bases were not recorded, and no much larger clone is one base off. V loses 4 bases of germline sequence and J loses 6 bases, and the interval between the two ends is 12 bases. CDR1 and CDR2, per the germline V gene, are ENHRY and SYGVKD. The CDR3 holds 13 amino acids from the cysteine to the phenylalanine. Here the CDR3 DNA is all that survives: 39 bases in frame from base 1. This sample stems from a study of T cells after yellow fever vaccination (dated 2019 in TCRdb). At the level of the whole study: The SMART-Seq v4 Ultra Low Input RNA kit was used to prepare libraries from fractions with low cell numbers. Blood samples were taken at several timepoints before and after primary and secondary immunization, and bulk PBMC replicates and cell subsets were isolated. Two healthy male donors, one aged 18 to 29 and one aged 30 to 39 years, were included in the cohort. To follow T-cell clones before and after primary and booster YFV17D yellow fever vaccination, bulk TCR alpha and beta repertoires were sequenced over time. Broad study findings and their caveats: Most clones expanded after primary vaccination were re-detected after the booster (approximately 96% of CD4 and about nine tenths of CD8), suggesting broad memory maintenance. The study included only two donors, which limits how far the findings can be generalized. A small fraction of clonotypes showed up in both the CD4 and CD8 compartments, probably as a result of convergent recombination. The secondary T-cell response was weaker than the primary response but faster, peaking on day 5 instead of day 15. Because abundant contaminating clonotypes from the bulk population could be contained in FACS-sorted repertoires, computational filtering was required.

Taken with the paper, the label for treatment or condition translates to: live attenuated yellow fever vaccine strain. At each blood-draw timepoint, two biological replicates of bulk PBMCs were obtained. PBMCs were isolated from peripheral blood using a standard Ficoll-Paque protocol. TriZol was used to extract RNA from bulk PBMCs, from CD4 and CD8 fractions, and from dextramer-positive and dextramer-negative fractions. Synthesis of TCR cDNA relied on 5'RACE template switching, a step that introduced a universal primer site along with unique molecular identifiers. Priming of cDNA synthesis was performed from both the TCR alpha and TCR beta constant segments. Two PCR steps were used to amplify libraries, with sample barcodes and sequencing adapters being added in the second step. Sequencing of libraries was performed on Illumina HiSeq 2500 (2x100 bp) or NovaSeq (2x150 bp). Concerning the study's data processing: MIGEC handled demultiplexing of reads and collapsing into UMI consensus sequences, while MiXCR performed V(D)J alignment. Using edgeR on replicate PBMC samples, clonotypes were called vaccine-responding if FDR was below 0.01 and the log2 fold change was above 5 up to day 15. Each bulk clonotype received a CD4 or CD8 identity based on whether the sequenced CD4 or CD8 repertoire contained that clonotype at higher abundance. TCRdb took the public reads, trimmed them with fastp at Q25, ran MiXCR for clone calling and kept in-frame beta chains. Identical CDR3 protein sequences are pooled into one entry, listed with their most common genes and DNA. V and J calls and clone size were set by TCRdb, not the authors. Counted in this sample were a few hundred thousand distinct CDR3 sequences; roughly 7% of them appeared once. Jointly, the top ten make up about 18% of the sample.

The sequencing used PBMCs, collected 35 to 50 days after the first yellow fever vaccination. The chain couples TRBV10-3 to TRBJ1-2, with the identity of the D gene unclear. The source of this sequence is a man aged 18 to 35 who received the YFV17D yellow fever vaccine. The sequence in DNA is TGTGCCATCAGTGGCCGGGGTAGCGATGGCTACACCTTC. Its coded protein is CAISGRGSDGYTF.